This T cell receptor (beta chain) was captured by sequencing in a study of OX40 agonist ivuxolimab in advanced cancers. The wider study: The dose-escalation cohort had hepatocellular carcinoma, melanoma, renal cell or head and neck cancer.

Samples were taken at baseline and on day 1 of cycles 4 and 7. V lost 4 bases, J lost 3 bases, and 8 bases lay in between. The CDR3 spans 13 residues. Germline-derived CDR1 and CDR2 are SGHNT and YENEEA. Generated by immunoSEQ multiplex PCR, the TCRdb table keeps only in-frame clones and is missing some. The sample shows 120,000 or so clones, 93% of them seen only once. The rearrangement joins TRBV11-3 to TRBJ2-3; D may be TRBD2 (5 bases). This TCR came from an adult with an advanced solid tumor such as melanoma, head and neck, liver or kidney cancer. The sample consisted of CD4+ or CD8+ T cells sorted from blood, taken in a trial of the OX40 agonist ivuxolimab. The CDR3 sequence: CASSSGKTDTQYF. As DNA, the CDR3 is TGTGCCAGCAGCTCGGGGAAGACAGATACGCAGTATTTT.